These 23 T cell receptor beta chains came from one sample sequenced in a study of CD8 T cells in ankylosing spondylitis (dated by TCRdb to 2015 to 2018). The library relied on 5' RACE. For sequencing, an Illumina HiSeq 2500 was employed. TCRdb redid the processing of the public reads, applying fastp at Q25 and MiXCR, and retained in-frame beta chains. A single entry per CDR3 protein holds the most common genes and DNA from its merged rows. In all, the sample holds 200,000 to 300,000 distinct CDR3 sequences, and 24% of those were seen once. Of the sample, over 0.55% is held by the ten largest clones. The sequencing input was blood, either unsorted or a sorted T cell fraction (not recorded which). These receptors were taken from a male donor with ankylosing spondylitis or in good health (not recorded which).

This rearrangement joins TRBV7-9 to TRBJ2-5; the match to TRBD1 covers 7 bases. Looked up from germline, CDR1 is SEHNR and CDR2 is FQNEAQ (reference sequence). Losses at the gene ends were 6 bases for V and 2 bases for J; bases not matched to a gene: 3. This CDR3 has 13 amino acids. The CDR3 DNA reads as TGTGCCAGCAGTTCCAGGGGGCAAGAGACCCAGTACTTC. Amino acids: CASSSRGQETQYF.

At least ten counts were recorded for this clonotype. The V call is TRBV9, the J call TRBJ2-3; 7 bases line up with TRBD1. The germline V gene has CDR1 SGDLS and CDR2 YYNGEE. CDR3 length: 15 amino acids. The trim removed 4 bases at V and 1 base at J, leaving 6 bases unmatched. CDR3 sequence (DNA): TGTGCCAGCAGCCTAAGACAGGGCGGCACAGATACGCAGTATTTT. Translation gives CASSLRQGGTDTQYF.

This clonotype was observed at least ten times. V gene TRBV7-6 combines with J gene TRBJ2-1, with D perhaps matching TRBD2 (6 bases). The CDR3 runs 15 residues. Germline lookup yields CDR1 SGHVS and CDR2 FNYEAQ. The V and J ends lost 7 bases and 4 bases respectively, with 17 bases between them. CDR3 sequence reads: CASTKGASEYNEQFF. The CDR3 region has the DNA TGTGCCAGCACCAAAGGGGCTAGCGAGTACAATGAGCAGTTCTTC.

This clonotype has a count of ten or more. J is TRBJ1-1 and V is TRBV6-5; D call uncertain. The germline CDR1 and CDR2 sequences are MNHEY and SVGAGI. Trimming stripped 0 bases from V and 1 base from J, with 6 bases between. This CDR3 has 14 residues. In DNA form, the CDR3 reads TGTGCCAGCAGTTACTCGCGAACGAACACTGAAGCTTTCTTT. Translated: CASSYSRTNTEAFF.

The CDR3 sequence: CSAREAPGWSHSPLHF. CDR3 nucleotide sequence: TGCAGTGCTAGAGAGGCACCAGGGTGGTCCCATTCACCCCTCCACTTT. The rearrangement uses TRBV20-1 and TRBJ1-6; D might be TRBD1 (5 bases). The CDR3 consists of 16 residues. Germline values: CDR1 DFQATT, CDR2 SNEGSKA (reference sequence). Trimming took off 0 bases at V and 8 bases at J, with 17 bases between the two ends.

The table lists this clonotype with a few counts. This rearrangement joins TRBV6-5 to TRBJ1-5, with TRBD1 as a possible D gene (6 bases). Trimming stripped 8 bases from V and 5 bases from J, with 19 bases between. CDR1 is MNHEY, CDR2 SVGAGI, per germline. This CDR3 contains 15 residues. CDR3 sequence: CASVTGGGRDQPQHF. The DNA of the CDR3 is TGTGCCAGCGTAACTGGGGGGGGGCGCGATCAGCCCCAGCATTTT.

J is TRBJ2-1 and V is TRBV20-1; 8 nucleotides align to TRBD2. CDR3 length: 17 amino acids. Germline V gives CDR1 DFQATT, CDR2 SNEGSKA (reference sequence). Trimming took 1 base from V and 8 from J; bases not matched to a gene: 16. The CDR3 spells CSARAGWVGGASDEQFF. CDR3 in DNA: TGCAGTGCTAGAGCGGGTTGGGTCGGGGGGGCCTCGGATGAGCAGTTCTTC.

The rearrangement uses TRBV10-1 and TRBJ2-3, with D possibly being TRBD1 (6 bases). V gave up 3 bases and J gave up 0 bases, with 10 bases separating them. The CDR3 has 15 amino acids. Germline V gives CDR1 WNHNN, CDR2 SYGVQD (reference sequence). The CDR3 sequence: CASSDRGTSTDTQYF. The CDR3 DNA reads TGCGCCAGCAGTGACAGGGGAACAAGCACAGATACGCAGTATTTT.

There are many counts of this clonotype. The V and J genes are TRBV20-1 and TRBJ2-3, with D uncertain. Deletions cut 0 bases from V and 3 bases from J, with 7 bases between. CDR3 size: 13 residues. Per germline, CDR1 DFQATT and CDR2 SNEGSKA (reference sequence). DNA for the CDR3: TGCAGTGCTAGAGACCCCGTGACAGATACGCAGTATTTT. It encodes CSARDPVTDTQYF.

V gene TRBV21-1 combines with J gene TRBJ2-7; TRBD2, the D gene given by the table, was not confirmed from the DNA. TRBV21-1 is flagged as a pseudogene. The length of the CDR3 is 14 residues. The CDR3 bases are TGTGCCAGCAGCAAAGTCCTAGCGGGGCTAGAACAGTACTTC. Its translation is CASSKVLAGLEQYF.

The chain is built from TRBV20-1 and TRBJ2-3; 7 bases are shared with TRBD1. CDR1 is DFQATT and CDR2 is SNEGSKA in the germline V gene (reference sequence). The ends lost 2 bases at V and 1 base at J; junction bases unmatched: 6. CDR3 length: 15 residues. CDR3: CSARTRDRGTDTQYF. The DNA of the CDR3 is TGCAGTGCTAGAACCCGGGACAGAGGCACAGATACGCAGTATTTT.

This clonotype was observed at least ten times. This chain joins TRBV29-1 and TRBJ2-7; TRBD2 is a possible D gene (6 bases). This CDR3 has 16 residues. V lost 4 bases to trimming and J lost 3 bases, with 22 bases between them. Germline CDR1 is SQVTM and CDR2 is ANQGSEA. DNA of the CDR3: TGCAGCGTTGGGCCGGTGGGGGACGGGGGAAACTACGAGCAGTACTTC. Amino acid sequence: CSVGPVGDGGNYEQYF.

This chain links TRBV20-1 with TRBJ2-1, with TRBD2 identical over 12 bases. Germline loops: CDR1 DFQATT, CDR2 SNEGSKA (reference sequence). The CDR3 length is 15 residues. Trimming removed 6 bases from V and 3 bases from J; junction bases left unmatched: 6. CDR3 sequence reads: CSAIGLAGFYNEQFF. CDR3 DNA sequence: TGCAGTGCAATCGGACTAGCGGGATTCTACAATGAGCAGTTCTTC.

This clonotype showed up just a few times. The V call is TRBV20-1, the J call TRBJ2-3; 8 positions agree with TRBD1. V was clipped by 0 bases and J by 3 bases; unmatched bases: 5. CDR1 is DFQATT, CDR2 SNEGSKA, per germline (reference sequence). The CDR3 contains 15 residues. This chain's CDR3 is CSARDGRGRTDTQYF. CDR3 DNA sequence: TGCAGTGCTAGAGATGGCAGGGGGCGGACAGATACGCAGTATTTT.

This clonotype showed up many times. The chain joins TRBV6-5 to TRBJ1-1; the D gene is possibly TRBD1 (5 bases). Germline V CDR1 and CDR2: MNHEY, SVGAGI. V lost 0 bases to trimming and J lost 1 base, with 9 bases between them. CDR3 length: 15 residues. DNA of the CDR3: TGTGCCAGCAGTTACTCCGGGACGGCGAACACTGAAGCTTTCTTT. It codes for CASSYSGTANTEAFF.

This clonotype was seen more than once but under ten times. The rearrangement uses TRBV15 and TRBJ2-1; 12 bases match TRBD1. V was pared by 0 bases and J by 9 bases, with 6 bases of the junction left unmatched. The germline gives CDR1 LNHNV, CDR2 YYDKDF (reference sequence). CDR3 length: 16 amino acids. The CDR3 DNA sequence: TGTGCCACCAGCAGAGAGGGGGGACAGGGGGCGCGTGAGCAGTTCTTC. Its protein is CATSREGGQGAREQFF.

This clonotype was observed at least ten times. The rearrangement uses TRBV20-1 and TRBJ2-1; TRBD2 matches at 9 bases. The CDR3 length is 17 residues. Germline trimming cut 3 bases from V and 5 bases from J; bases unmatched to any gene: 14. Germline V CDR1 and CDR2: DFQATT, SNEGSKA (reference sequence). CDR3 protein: CSASAPSGTQRNNEQFF. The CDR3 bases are TGCAGTGCTAGCGCTCCTAGCGGGACCCAACGCAACAATGAGCAGTTCTTC.

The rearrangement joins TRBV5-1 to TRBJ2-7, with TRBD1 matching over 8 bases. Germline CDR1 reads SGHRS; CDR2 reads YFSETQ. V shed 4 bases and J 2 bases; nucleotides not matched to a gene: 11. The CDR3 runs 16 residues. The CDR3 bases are TGCGCCAGCAGCCCAGGTCTGCGACAGGGGACCTACGAGCAGTACTTC. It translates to CASSPGLRQGTYEQYF.

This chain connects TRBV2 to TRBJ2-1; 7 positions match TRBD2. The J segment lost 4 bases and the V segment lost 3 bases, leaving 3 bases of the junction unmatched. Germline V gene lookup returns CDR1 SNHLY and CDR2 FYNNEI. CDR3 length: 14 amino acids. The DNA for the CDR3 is TGTGCCAGCAGTGAGTGGGGGGGATACAATGAGCAGTTCTTC. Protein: CASSEWGGYNEQFF.

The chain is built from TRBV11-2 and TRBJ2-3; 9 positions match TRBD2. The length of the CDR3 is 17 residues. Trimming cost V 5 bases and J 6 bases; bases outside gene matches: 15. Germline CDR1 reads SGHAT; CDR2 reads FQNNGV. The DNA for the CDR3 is TGTGCCAGCAGCACCCGTAGCGGGGGACCTCTTCGGGATACGCAGTATTTT. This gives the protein CASSTRSGGPLRDTQYF.

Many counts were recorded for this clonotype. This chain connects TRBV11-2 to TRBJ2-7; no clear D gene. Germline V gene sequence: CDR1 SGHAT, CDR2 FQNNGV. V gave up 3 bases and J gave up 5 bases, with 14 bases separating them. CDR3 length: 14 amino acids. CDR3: CASSLSLGWDEQYF. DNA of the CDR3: TGTGCCAGCAGCTTGAGCCTGGGGTGGGACGAGCAGTACTTC.

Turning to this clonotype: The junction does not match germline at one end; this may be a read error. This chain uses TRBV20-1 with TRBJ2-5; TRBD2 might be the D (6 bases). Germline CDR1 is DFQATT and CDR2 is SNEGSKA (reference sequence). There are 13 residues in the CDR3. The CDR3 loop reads CSARGRGQGTQYF. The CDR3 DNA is TGCAGTGCTAGGGGGCGGGGTCAAGGGACCCAGTACTTC.

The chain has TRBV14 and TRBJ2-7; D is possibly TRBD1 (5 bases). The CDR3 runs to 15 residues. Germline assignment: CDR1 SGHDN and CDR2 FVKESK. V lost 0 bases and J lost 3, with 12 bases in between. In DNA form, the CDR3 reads TGTGCCAGCAGCCAAGAAGGCAGGGCCGACTACGAGCAGTACTTC. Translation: CASSQEGRADYEQYF.